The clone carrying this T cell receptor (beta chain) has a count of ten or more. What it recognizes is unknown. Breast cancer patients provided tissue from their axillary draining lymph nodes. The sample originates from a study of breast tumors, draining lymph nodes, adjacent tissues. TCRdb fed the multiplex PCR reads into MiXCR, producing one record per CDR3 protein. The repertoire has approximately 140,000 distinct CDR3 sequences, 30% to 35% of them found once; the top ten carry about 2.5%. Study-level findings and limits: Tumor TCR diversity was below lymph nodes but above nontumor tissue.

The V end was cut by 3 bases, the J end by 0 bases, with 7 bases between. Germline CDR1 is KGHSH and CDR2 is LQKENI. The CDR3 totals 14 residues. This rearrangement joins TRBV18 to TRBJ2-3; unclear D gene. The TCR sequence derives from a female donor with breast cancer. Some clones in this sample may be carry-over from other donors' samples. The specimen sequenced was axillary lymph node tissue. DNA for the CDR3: TGTGCCAGCTCACCTCCCCCTAGCACAGATACGCAGTATTTT. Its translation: CASSPPPSTDTQYF.